The rows below give T cell receptor beta chains drawn from one sample of a study of cytomegalovirus exposure and HLA in healthy donors. Only in-frame clones appear in the TCRdb table, and some are missing; sequencing was by immunoSEQ multiplex PCR. The top ten hold approximately 0.84% of the sample, which has more than 250,000 clones, 86% seen once. The sequenced material came from PBMCs. These receptors were collected from a woman under 30 in good health and CMV-seronegative. CDR3s include the opening cysteine and the closing phenylalanine or tryptophan. The D gene is left open where the match is weak.

D gene,J gene,V gene,CDR3 length,CDR3 protein,CDR3 DNA
.,TRBJ1-2,TRBV7-2,13,CASSLTGEDGYTF,TGTGCCAGCAGCTTAACCGGGGAGGATGGCTACACCTTC
TRBD2,TRBJ2-7,TRBV4-3,15,CASSQGLADSYEQYF,TGCGCCAGCAGCCAAGGGCTAGCGGACTCCTACGAGCAGTACTTC
TRBD2,TRBJ2-7,TRBV25-1,14,CASSFEGSGRRQYF,TGTGCCAGCAGTTTCGAGGGTAGCGGGAGACGGCAGTACTTC
TRBD2,TRBJ2-7,TRBV4-2,16,CASSQVPASGLYEQYF,TGTGCCAGCAGCCAAGTTCCGGCTAGCGGGCTGTACGAGCAGTACTTC
.,TRBJ2-2,TRBV2,15,CASSREWDDTGELFF,TGTGCCAGCTCCCGGGAGTGGGACGACACCGGGGAGCTGTTTTTT
TRBD2,TRBJ2-1,TRBV5-4,14,CASSPITEGGEQFF,TGTGCCAGCAGCCCGATTACCGAGGGAGGGGAGCAGTTCTTC
.,TRBJ2-1,TRBV27,12,CASSNQLDEQFF,TGTGCCAGCAGTAACCAACTGGATGAGCAGTTCTTC
.,TRBJ2-7,TRBV18,13,CASSPQEVYEQYF,TGTGCCAGCTCACCTCAGGAGGTCTACGAGCAGTACTTC
.,TRBJ1-2,TRBV7-2,12,CASSLGRDGYTF,TGTGCCAGCAGCTTAGGTCGGGATGGCTACACCTTC
TRBD1,TRBJ1-1,TRBV6-6,14,CASSYGTGGTEAFF,TGTGCCAGCAGTTACGGGACAGGGGGCACTGAAGCTTTCTTT
.,TRBJ2-7,TRBV19,15,CASSLASTGSYEQYF,TGTGCCAGTAGTTTAGCGTCTACGGGATCCTACGAGCAGTACTTC
.,TRBJ2-5,TRBV7-6,16,CASSLRVGSGQETQYF,TGTGCCAGCAGCTTACGAGTCGGTAGCGGTCAAGAGACCCAGTACTTC
TRBD2,TRBJ2-4,TRBV5-1,18,CASSSSPGTSVTKNIQYF,TGCGCCAGCAGCTCTTCCCCCGGGACTAGCGTAACCAAAAACATTCAGTACTTC